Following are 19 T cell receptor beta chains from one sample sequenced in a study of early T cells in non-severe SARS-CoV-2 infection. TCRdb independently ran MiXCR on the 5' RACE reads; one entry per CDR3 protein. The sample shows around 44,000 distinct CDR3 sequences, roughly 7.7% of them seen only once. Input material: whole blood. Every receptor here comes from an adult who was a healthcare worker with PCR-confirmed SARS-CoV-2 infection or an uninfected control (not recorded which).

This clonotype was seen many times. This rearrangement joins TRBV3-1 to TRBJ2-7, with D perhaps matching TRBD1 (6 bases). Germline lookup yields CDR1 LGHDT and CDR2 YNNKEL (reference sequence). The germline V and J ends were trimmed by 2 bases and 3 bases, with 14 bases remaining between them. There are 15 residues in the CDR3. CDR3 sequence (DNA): TGTGCCAGCAGCCAATTCTTAGAGACAGGCTACGAGCAGTACTTC. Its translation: CASSQFLETGYEQYF.

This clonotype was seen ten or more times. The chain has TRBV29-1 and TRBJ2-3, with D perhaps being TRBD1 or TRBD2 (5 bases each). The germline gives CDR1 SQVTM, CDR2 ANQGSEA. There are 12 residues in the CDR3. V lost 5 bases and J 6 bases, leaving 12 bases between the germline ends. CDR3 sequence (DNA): TGCAGCGTTTGTTGGGGGATTGATACGCAGTATTTT. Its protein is CSVCWGIDTQYF.

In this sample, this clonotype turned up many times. Here the CDR3 reads CASRPEDGARNQPQHF. CDR3 DNA sequence: TGTGCCAGCAGACCGGAAGATGGGGCGCGCAATCAGCCCCAGCATTTT. The genes are TRBV6-6 and TRBJ1-5; the D gene is possibly TRBD1 (5 bases). V lost 6 bases and J 2 bases, leaving 17 bases between the germline ends. Germline assignment: CDR1 MNHNY and CDR2 SVGAGI (reference sequence). CDR3 length: 16 residues.

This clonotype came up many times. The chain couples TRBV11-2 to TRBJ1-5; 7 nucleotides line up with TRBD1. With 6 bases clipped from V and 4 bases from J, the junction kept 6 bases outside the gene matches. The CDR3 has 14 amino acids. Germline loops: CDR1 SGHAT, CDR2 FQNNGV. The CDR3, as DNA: TGTGCCAGCAGAGGCGCAGGGGGAAATCAGCCCCAGCATTTT. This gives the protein CASRGAGGNQPQHF.

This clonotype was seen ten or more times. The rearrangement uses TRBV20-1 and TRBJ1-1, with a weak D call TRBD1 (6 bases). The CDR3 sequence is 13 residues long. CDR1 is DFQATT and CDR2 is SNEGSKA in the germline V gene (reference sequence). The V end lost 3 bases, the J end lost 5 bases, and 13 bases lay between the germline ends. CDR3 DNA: TGCAGTGCTAGTGGGGGGGCTGGAACTGAAGCTTTCTTT. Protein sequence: CSASGGAGTEAFF.

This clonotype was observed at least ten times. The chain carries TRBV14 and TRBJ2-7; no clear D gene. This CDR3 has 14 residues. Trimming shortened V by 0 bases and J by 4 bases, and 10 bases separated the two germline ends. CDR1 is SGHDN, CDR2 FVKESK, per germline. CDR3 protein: CASSQDLIPYEQYF. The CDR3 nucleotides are TGTGCCAGCAGCCAAGACTTGATTCCTTACGAGCAGTACTTC.

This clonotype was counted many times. The CDR3 sequence: CSAPGQGSYNSPLHF. DNA of the CDR3: TGCAGTGCGCCGGGACAGGGGAGCTATAATTCACCCCTCCACTTT. V usage is TRBV20-1 and J usage is TRBJ1-6; 10 nucleotides match TRBD1. Germline V gene sequence: CDR1 DFQATT, CDR2 SNEGSKA (reference sequence). The CDR3 has 15 residues. V trimming: 6 bases; J trimming: 3 bases; junction bases outside the gene matches: 5.

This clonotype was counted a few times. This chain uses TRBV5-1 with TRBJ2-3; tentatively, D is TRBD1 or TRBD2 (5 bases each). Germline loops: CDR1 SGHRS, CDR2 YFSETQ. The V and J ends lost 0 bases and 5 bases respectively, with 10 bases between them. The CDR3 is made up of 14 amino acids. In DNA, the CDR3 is TGCGCCAGCAGCTTGGGTAGGGACGGAGATACGCAGTATTTT. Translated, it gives CASSLGRDGDTQYF.

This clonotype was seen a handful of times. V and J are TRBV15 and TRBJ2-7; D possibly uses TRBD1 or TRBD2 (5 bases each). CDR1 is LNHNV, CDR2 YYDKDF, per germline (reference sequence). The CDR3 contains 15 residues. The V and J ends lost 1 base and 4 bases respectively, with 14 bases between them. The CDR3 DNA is TGTGCCACCAGCAGAGTTGAGGGGCGGATATACGAGCAGTACTTC. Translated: CATSRVEGRIYEQYF.

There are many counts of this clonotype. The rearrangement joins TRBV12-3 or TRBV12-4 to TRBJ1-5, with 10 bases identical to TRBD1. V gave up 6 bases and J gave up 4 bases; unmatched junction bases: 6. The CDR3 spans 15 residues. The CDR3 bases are TGTGCCAGCAGGACCGGGACAGGGGCTAATCAGCCCCAGCATTTT. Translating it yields CASRTGTGANQPQHF.

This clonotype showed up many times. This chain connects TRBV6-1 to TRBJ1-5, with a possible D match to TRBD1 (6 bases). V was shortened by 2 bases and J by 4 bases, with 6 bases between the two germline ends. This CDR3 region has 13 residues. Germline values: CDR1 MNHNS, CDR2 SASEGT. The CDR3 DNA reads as TGTGCCAGCAGTGAAAGGGGGAATCAGCCCCAGCATTTT. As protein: CASSERGNQPQHF.

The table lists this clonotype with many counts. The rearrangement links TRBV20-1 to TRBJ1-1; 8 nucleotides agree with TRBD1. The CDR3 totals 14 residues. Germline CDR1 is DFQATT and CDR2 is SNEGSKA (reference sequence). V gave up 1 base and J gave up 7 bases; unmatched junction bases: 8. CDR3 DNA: TGCAGTGCTAGAGTGGACAGGGCCCAAATTGAAGCTTTCTTT. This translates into CSARVDRAQIEAFF.

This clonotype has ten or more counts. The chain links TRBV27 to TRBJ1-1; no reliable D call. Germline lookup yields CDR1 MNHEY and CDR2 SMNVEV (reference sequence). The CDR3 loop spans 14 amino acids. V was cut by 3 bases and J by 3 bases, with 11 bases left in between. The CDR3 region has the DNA TGTGCCAGCAGTTTGAGGGCTCGGGACACTGAAGCTTTCTTT. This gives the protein CASSLRARDTEAFF.

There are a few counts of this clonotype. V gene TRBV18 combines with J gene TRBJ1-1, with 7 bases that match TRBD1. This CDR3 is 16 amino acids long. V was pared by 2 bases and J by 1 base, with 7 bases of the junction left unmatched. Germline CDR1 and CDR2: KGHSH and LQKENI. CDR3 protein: CASSPLQAGGNTEAFF. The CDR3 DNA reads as TGTGCCAGCTCACCATTACAGGCAGGGGGGAACACTGAAGCTTTCTTT.

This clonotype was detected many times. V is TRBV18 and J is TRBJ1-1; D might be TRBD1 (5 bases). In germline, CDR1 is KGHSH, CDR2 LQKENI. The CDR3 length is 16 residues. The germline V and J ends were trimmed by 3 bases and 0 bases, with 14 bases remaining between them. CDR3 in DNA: TGTGCCAGCTCACCCCAGGGCGCAGTTATGAACACTGAAGCTTTCTTT. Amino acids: CASSPQGAVMNTEAFF.

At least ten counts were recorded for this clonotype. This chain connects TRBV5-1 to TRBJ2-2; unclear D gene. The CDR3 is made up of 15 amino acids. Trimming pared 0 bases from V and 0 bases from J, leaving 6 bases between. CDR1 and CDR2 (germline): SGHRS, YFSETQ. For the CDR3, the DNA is TGCGCCAGCAGCTTGGACCCAACGAACACCGGGGAGCTGTTTTTT. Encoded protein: CASSLDPTNTGELFF. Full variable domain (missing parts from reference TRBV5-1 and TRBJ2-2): KAGVTQTPRYLIKTRGQQVTLSCSPISGHRSVSWYQQTPGQGLQFLFEYFSETQRNKGNFPGRFSGRQFSNSRSEMNVSTLELGDSALYLCASSLDPTNTGELFFGEGSRLTVL.

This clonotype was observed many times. CDR3 coding DNA: TGTGCCACCGCCACTGGGACTAGCGTGAACACCGGGGAGCTGTTTTTT. Amino acid sequence: CATATGTSVNTGELFF. V is TRBV6-2 or TRBV6-3 and J is TRBJ2-2, with 10 nucleotides matching TRBD2. The germline CDR1 and CDR2 sequences are MNHEY and SVGEGT. This CDR3 comprises 16 residues. V lost 10 bases and J lost 1; bases outside the gene matches: 9.

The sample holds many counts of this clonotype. CDR3 in amino acids: CASTRQGGNTQYF. DNA for the CDR3: TGTGCCAGTACTCGACAGGGAGGGAATACGCAGTATTTT. This chain joins TRBV19 and TRBJ2-3; D tentatively reads TRBD1 or TRBD2 (7 bases each). The CDR3 is made up of 13 amino acids. Germline V gene lookup returns CDR1 LNHDA and CDR2 SQIVND (reference sequence). V lost 7 bases and J 7 bases, leaving 15 bases between the germline ends.

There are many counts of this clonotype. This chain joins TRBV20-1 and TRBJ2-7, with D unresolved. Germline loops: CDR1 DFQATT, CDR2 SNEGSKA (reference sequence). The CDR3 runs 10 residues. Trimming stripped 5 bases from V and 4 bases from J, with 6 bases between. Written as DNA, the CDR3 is TGCAGTGCTCTCAATTACGAGCAGTACTTC. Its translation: CSALNYEQYF.